The T cell receptor beta chain described here comes from a study of OX40 agonist ivuxolimab in advanced cancers. Across the study: A history of anti-PD-1, anti-PD-L1 or anti-CTLA-4 therapy was acceptable, and about 37% had some. Study observations and caveats: In CD8+ T cells, expanded clones were on average more numerous than in CD4+. CD4+ and CD8+ T cells in blood underwent clonal expansion by week 6 at 0.1 to 3.0 mg/kg. It was also the case that some nonresponders had low normalized T-cell clonal expansion.

Assay: immunoSEQ multiplex PCR; the TCRdb copy retains only in-frame clones and omits some. This table has around 48,000 clones, about 88% appearing once. Regarding this clone: What it binds is unknown.

The source of this sequence is an adult with an advanced solid tumor such as melanoma, head and neck, liver or kidney cancer. This sample comprised CD4+ or CD8+ T cells sorted from blood, obtained in a trial of the OX40 agonist ivuxolimab.

The CDR3 here is CASSYTGLADTQYF. CDR3 coding DNA: TGTGCCAGCAGTTACACGGGGTTAGCAGATACGCAGTATTTT. The V gene is TRBV6-5, the J gene TRBJ2-3; possible D gene TRBD2, 5 bases. This CDR3 is built from 14 residues. Germline CDR1 reads MNHEY; CDR2 reads SVGAGI. Trimming removed 2 bases at V and 4 bases at J, with 10 bases between.